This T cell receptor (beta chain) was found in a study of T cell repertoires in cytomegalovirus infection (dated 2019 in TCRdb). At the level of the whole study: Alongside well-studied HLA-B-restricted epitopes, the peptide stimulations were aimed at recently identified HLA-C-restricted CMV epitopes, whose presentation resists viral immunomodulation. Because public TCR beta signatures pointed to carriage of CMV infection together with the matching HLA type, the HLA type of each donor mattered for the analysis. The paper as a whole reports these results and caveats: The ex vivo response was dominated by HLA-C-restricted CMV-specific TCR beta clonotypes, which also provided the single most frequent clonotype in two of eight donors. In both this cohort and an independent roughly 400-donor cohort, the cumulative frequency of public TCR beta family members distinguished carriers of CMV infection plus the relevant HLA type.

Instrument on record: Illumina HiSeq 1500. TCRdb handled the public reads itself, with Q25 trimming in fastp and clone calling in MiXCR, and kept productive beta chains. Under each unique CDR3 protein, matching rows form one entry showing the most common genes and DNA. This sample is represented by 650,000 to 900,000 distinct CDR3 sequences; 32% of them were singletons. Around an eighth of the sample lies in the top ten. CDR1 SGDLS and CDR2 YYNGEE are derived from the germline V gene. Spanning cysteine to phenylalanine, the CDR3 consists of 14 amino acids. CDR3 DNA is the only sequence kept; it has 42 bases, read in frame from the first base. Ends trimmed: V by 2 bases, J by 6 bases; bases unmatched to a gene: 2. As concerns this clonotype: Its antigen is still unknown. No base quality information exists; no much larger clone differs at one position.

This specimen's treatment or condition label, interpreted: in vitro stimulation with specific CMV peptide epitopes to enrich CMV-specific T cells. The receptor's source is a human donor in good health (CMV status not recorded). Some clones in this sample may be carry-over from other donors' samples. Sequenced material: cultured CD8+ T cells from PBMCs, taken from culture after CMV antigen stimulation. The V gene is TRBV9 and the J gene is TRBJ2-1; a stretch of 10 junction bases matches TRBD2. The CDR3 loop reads CASSVGTSVNEQFF. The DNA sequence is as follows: TGTGCCAGCAGCGTCGGGACTAGCGTCAATGAGCAGTTCTTC.